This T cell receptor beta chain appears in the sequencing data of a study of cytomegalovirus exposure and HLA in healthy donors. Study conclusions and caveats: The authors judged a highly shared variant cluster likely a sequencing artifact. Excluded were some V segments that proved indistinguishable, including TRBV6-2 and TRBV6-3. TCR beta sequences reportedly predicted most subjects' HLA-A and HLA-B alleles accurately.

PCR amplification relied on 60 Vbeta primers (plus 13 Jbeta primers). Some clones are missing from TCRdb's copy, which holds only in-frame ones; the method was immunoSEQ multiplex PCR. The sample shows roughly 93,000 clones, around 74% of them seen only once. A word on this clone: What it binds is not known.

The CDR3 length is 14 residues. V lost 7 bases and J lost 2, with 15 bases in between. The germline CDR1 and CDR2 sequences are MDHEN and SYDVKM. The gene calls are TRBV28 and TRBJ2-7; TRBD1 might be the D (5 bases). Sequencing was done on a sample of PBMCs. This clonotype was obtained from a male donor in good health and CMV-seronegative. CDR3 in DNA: TGTGCCAGCACCTCTCCGACAGTTCCCTACGAGCAGTACTTC. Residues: CASTSPTVPYEQYF. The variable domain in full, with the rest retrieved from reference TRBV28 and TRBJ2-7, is DVKVTQSSRYLVKRTGEKVFLECVQDMDHENMFWYRQDPGLGLRLIYFSYDVKMKEKGDIPEGYSVSREKKERFSLILESASTNQTSMYLCASTSPTVPYEQYFGPGTRLTVT.